These T cell receptor beta chains were read from a single sample in a study of blood T cell repertoires in COVID-19. Only in-frame clones appear in the TCRdb table, and some are missing; sequencing was by immunoSEQ multiplex PCR. Of about 430,000 clones listed, 70% to 90% are singletons. What was sequenced was PBMCs or T cells enriched from blood (not recorded which). Receptors were obtained from a woman younger than 30 who had been exposed to COVID-19. CDR3s include the opening cysteine and the closing phenylalanine or tryptophan. D genes are given only for firm matches. The size of a clone is reported for some rows only, either as once, few or many, or as a class for expanded clones.

CDR3 protein: CSASSIAGVLGEQFF; CDR3 DNA: TGCAGTGCTAGTTCGATAGCGGGAGTATTGGGGGAGCAGTTCTTC; clone size: -; D gene: TRBD2; V gene: TRBV20-1; J gene: TRBJ2-1
CDR3 protein: CASSFPGQNTEAFF; CDR3 DNA: TGTGCCAGCAGCTTTCCGGGACAGAACACTGAAGCTTTCTTT; clone size: few; D gene: -; V gene: TRBV5-6; J gene: TRBJ1-1
CDR3 protein: CASKSWGDRGNEQFF; CDR3 DNA: TGTGCCAGCAAGAGTTGGGGGGACCGGGGCAATGAGCAGTTCTTC; clone size: -; D gene: -; V gene: TRBV2; J gene: TRBJ2-1
CDR3 protein: CASSQEQVQGAGNTIYF; CDR3 DNA: TGCGCCAGCAGCCAAGAACAGGTACAGGGAGCCGGAAACACCATATATTTT; clone size: -; D gene: -; V gene: TRBV4-1; J gene: TRBJ1-3
CDR3 protein: CASSSYDRGYEQYF; CDR3 DNA: TGCGCCAGCAGCTCATACGACAGGGGCTACGAGCAGTACTTC; clone size: -; D gene: TRBD1; V gene: TRBV5-1; J gene: TRBJ2-7
CDR3 protein: CASTPGLGFTGELFF; CDR3 DNA: TGCGCCAGCACCCCGGGACTAGGTTTCACCGGGGAGCTGTTTTTT; clone size: -; D gene: TRBD2; V gene: TRBV5-1; J gene: TRBJ2-2
CDR3 protein: CASSAGTSGTSTDTQYF; CDR3 DNA: TGTGCCAGCAGCGCTGGTACTAGCGGAACTAGCACAGATACGCAGTATTTT; clone size: -; D gene: TRBD2; V gene: TRBV9; J gene: TRBJ2-3
CDR3 protein: CASSLSRVLYGYTF; CDR3 DNA: TGTGCCAGTAGTTTAAGCAGGGTCCTCTATGGCTACACCTTC; clone size: few; D gene: -; V gene: TRBV19; J gene: TRBJ1-2
CDR3 protein: CASAPGQGPYNEQFF; CDR3 DNA: TGTGCCAGCGCTCCGGGACAGGGGCCTTACAATGAGCAGTTCTTC; clone size: -; D gene: TRBD1; V gene: TRBV9; J gene: TRBJ2-1
CDR3 protein: CASSFLGQIADEKLFF; CDR3 DNA: TGTGCCAGCAGTTTCCTCGGACAGATCGCGGATGAAAAACTGTTTTTT; clone size: -; D gene: -; V gene: TRBV27; J gene: TRBJ1-4
CDR3 protein: CASSLTRPGQGGGYTF; CDR3 DNA: TGTGCCAGCAGCTTAACGAGACCGGGACAGGGCGGTGGCTACACCTTC; clone size: -; D gene: TRBD1; V gene: TRBV7-3; J gene: TRBJ1-2
CDR3 protein: CASSGLAVDYEQYF; CDR3 DNA: TGTGCCAGCTCAGGACTAGCGGTAGACTACGAGCAGTACTTC; clone size: -; D gene: TRBD2; V gene: TRBV18; J gene: TRBJ2-7
CDR3 protein: CSVRITGSYEQYF; CDR3 DNA: TGCAGCGTTCGTATTACAGGATCCTACGAGCAGTACTTC; clone size: -; D gene: -; V gene: TRBV29-1; J gene: TRBJ2-7
CDR3 protein: CASSPNRGSNEKLFF; CDR3 DNA: TGTGCCAGCTCACCTAACAGGGGCTCTAATGAAAAACTGTTTTTT; clone size: -; D gene: TRBD1; V gene: TRBV18; J gene: TRBJ1-4
CDR3 protein: CASSREGNTEAFF; CDR3 DNA: TGTGCCAGCTCACGAGAGGGGAACACTGAAGCTTTCTTT; clone size: -; D gene: -; V gene: TRBV18; J gene: TRBJ1-1
CDR3 protein: CASSQLQDRAEEAFF; CDR3 DNA: TGTGCCAGCAGCCAACTACAGGACAGGGCAGAGGAAGCTTTCTTT; clone size: few; D gene: TRBD1; V gene: TRBV3-1/TRBV3-2; J gene: TRBJ1-1
CDR3 protein: CASSPGTSGRWGLYNEQFF; CDR3 DNA: TGCGCCAGCAGCCCGGGGACTAGCGGGAGGTGGGGTTTATACAATGAGCAGTTCTTC; clone size: -; D gene: TRBD2; V gene: TRBV5-1; J gene: TRBJ2-1
CDR3 protein: CASSTGQGAGRTEAFF; CDR3 DNA: TGTGCCAGCAGCACCGGACAGGGGGCTGGAAGGACTGAAGCTTTCTTT; clone size: -; D gene: TRBD1; V gene: TRBV7-9; J gene: TRBJ1-1
CDR3 protein: CASSLPLLTSGSTDTQYF; CDR3 DNA: TGCGCCAGCAGCTTACCTCTATTGACTAGCGGAAGCACAGATACGCAGTATTTT; clone size: -; D gene: TRBD2; V gene: TRBV5-1; J gene: TRBJ2-3
CDR3 protein: CASSLSRANQPQHF; CDR3 DNA: TGTGCCAGCAGTTTATCCAGGGCTAATCAGCCCCAGCATTTT; clone size: -; D gene: -; V gene: TRBV27; J gene: TRBJ1-5
CDR3 protein: CASSPLLAKDYEQYF; CDR3 DNA: TGCGCCAGCAGCCCCTTACTAGCGAAAGACTACGAGCAGTACTTC; clone size: -; D gene: TRBD2; V gene: TRBV4-1; J gene: TRBJ2-7
CDR3 protein: CAISDRRGQELTYEQYF; CDR3 DNA: TGTGCCATCAGTGATAGACGAGGACAGGAGCTGACCTACGAGCAGTACTTC; clone size: -; D gene: TRBD1; V gene: TRBV10-3; J gene: TRBJ2-7
CDR3 protein: CSAEQGGDYGYTF; CDR3 DNA: TGCAGCGCCGAACAGGGGGGAGACTATGGCTACACCTTC; clone size: once; D gene: TRBD1; V gene: TRBV29-1; J gene: TRBJ1-2
CDR3 protein: CASIVSAGPYEQYF; CDR3 DNA: TGTGCCAGCATCGTTTCAGCGGGGCCCTACGAGCAGTACTTC; clone size: -; D gene: TRBD2; V gene: TRBV6-5; J gene: TRBJ2-7
CDR3 protein: CASSTLSSENTEAFF; CDR3 DNA: TGTGCCAGCTCAACCCTTAGTTCTGAGAACACTGAAGCTTTCTTT; clone size: once; D gene: -; V gene: TRBV18; J gene: TRBJ1-1
CDR3 protein: CASRSLAGGLVETQYF; CDR3 DNA: TGTGCCAGCCGGTCCCTAGCGGGGGGGTTAGTGGAGACCCAGTACTTC; clone size: once; D gene: TRBD2; V gene: TRBV2; J gene: TRBJ2-5